Listed below are T cell receptor beta chains from one sample, sequenced in a study of early T cells in non-severe SARS-CoV-2 infection. TCRdb ran MiXCR on the 5' RACE reads and lists one entry per CDR3 protein. The sample lists roughly 88,000 distinct CDR3 sequences; approximately 14% were seen once. Sequences were obtained from whole blood. The receptors were sampled from an adult who was a healthcare worker with PCR-confirmed SARS-CoV-2 infection or an uninfected control (not recorded which). CDR3s include the opening cysteine and the closing phenylalanine or tryptophan. A D gene is named only where the DNA matches it firmly. Size is omitted from some rows. Given values are once, few, many or a class for expanded clones.

D gene: .; clone size: few; J gene: TRBJ1-6; V gene: TRBV6-5; CDR3 DNA: TGTGCCAGCAGTTACTCGATAGGGACCGACAGTTCACCCCTCCACTTT; CDR3 protein: CASSYSIGTDSSPLHF
D gene: .; clone size: many; J gene: TRBJ1-4; V gene: TRBV7-2; CDR3 DNA: TGTGCCAGCAGCTTAGGTTGGAGCGTGGCTAATGAAAAACTGTTTTTT; CDR3 protein: CASSLGWSVANEKLFF
D gene: .; clone size: few; J gene: TRBJ2-6; V gene: TRBV19; CDR3 DNA: TGTGCCAGTTTTGGGGCCAAGCCTACCGGGACGGCAGGCTCTGGGGCCAACGTCCTGACTTTC; CDR3 protein: CASFGAKPTGTAGSGANVLTF
D gene: .; clone size: many; J gene: TRBJ2-1; V gene: TRBV19; CDR3 DNA: TGTGCCAGTAGTATAGCGGGGGCTCCAAGCAATGAGCAGTTCTTC; CDR3 protein: CASSIAGAPSNEQFF
D gene: .; clone size: .; J gene: TRBJ1-1; V gene: TRBV11-3; CDR3 DNA: TGTGCCAGCAGCTTAGAGCGGTACACTGAAGCTTTCTTT; CDR3 protein: CASSLERYTEAFF
D gene: .; clone size: .; J gene: TRBJ2-7; V gene: TRBV24-1; CDR3 DNA: TGTGCCACCAGTGATGCAATGTACGAGCAGTACTTC; CDR3 protein: CATSDAMYEQYF
D gene: .; clone size: .; J gene: TRBJ1-1; V gene: TRBV29-1; CDR3 DNA: TGCAGCGTCTCCGGACGTATGAACACTGAAGCTTTCTTT; CDR3 protein: CSVSGRMNTEAFF
D gene: .; clone size: .; J gene: TRBJ2-7; V gene: TRBV13; CDR3 DNA: TGTGCCAGCAGCTTATCAGGGTACGAGCAGTACTTC; CDR3 protein: CASSLSGYEQYF
D gene: .; clone size: .; J gene: TRBJ1-4; V gene: TRBV27; CDR3 DNA: TGTGCCAGCAGTCCACAGGATAGGAATGAAAAACTGTTTTTT; CDR3 protein: CASSPQDRNEKLFF
D gene: .; clone size: few; J gene: TRBJ1-2; V gene: TRBV7-9; CDR3 DNA: TGTGCCAGCCCAGGGAATGGGCAGGGGACCTATGGCTACACCTTC; CDR3 protein: CASPGNGQGTYGYTF
D gene: .; clone size: .; J gene: TRBJ2-7; V gene: TRBV11-2; CDR3 DNA: TGTGCCAGCAGCCCACGGGCGGACGGCGATAACGAGCAGTACTTC; CDR3 protein: CASSPRADGDNEQYF
D gene: .; clone size: few; J gene: TRBJ1-3; V gene: TRBV15; CDR3 DNA: TGTGCCACCAGCAGAGATCTTGCAGATGGAAACACCATATATTTT; CDR3 protein: CATSRDLADGNTIYF
D gene: TRBD1; clone size: .; J gene: TRBJ2-7; V gene: TRBV10-3; CDR3 DNA: TGTGCCATCAGCAGATCGACAGGGGGACCGAACGAGCAGTACTTC; CDR3 protein: CAISRSTGGPNEQYF
D gene: TRBD1; clone size: few; J gene: TRBJ2-2; V gene: TRBV9; CDR3 DNA: TGTGCCAGCAGCGCCCCCCAGGGGGCGATTTCCACCGGGGAGCTGTTTTTT; CDR3 protein: CASSAPQGAISTGELFF
D gene: TRBD2; clone size: few; J gene: TRBJ2-1; V gene: TRBV6-2/TRBV6-3; CDR3 DNA: TGTGCCAGCAGGCCTACCGGGACTAGAGCCCACAATGAGCAGTTCTTC; CDR3 protein: CASRPTGTRAHNEQFF
D gene: TRBD1; clone size: many; J gene: TRBJ1-1; V gene: TRBV9; CDR3 DNA: TGTGCCAGCAGCGCAACAGGGGGTTTGAACACTGAAGCTTTCTTT; CDR3 protein: CASSATGGLNTEAFF
D gene: .; clone size: few; J gene: TRBJ2-7; V gene: TRBV11-2; CDR3 DNA: TGTGCCAGCAGCCCGTTTAAACAGGGAGACGAGCAGTACTTC; CDR3 protein: CASSPFKQGDEQYF
D gene: .; clone size: many; J gene: TRBJ2-3; V gene: TRBV28; CDR3 DNA: TGTGCCACGAGGGGGGGCGAAATAGGTGCAGATACGCAGTATTTT; CDR3 protein: CATRGGEIGADTQYF
D gene: TRBD1; clone size: many; J gene: TRBJ2-2; V gene: TRBV15; CDR3 DNA: TGTGCCACCAGTCCTGACAGGGCGAACACCGGGGAGCTGTTTTTT; CDR3 protein: CATSPDRANTGELFF
D gene: TRBD2; clone size: many; J gene: TRBJ2-7; V gene: TRBV7-8; CDR3 DNA: TGTGCCAGCAGCATACGCCTAGCGGGGGGAGGGTACGAGCAGTACTTC; CDR3 protein: CASSIRLAGGGYEQYF
D gene: .; clone size: few; J gene: TRBJ2-2; V gene: TRBV6-2/TRBV6-3; CDR3 DNA: TGTGCCAGCAGCCGAACAGGGCCGGGGAACACCGGGGAGCTGTTTTTT; CDR3 protein: CASSRTGPGNTGELFF
D gene: .; clone size: few; J gene: TRBJ1-1; V gene: TRBV3-1; CDR3 DNA: TGTGCCAGCAGCCAAGATTTCTCTGAAGCTTTCTTT; CDR3 protein: CASSQDFSEAFF
D gene: .; clone size: .; J gene: TRBJ2-6; V gene: TRBV28; CDR3 DNA: TGTGCCAGCAGAGAAACAGGGTTCCCTGGGGCCAACGTCCTGACTTTC; CDR3 protein: CASRETGFPGANVLTF
D gene: .; clone size: few; J gene: TRBJ1-4; V gene: TRBV5-1; CDR3 DNA: TGCGCCAGCAGCTTGGTTACTGGAGGTGAAAAACTGTTTTTT; CDR3 protein: CASSLVTGGEKLFF
D gene: TRBD2; clone size: .; J gene: TRBJ2-3; V gene: TRBV4-3; CDR3 DNA: TGCGCCAGCAGCCAGGTTCCTTTGGGGGGGGATACGCAGTATTTT; CDR3 protein: CASSQVPLGGDTQYF
D gene: .; clone size: .; J gene: TRBJ2-7; V gene: TRBV10-3; CDR3 DNA: TGTGCCACCAGTCCGGGCTACGAGCAGTACTTC; CDR3 protein: CATSPGYEQYF
D gene: TRBD2; clone size: many; J gene: TRBJ2-2; V gene: TRBV7-6; CDR3 DNA: TGTGCCAGCAGCCCTTTAGCGGGGGCGAACACCGGGGAGCTGTTTTTT; CDR3 protein: CASSPLAGANTGELFF
D gene: TRBD1; clone size: few; J gene: TRBJ1-3; V gene: TRBV29-1; CDR3 DNA: TGCAGCGTTGAGGGAACAGGGGCTAACGCGGGAAACACCATATATTTT; CDR3 protein: CSVEGTGANAGNTIYF
D gene: .; clone size: .; J gene: TRBJ1-1; V gene: TRBV4-2; CDR3 DNA: TGTGCCAGCAGCCAAGGAATTGAGGGAACTGAAGCTTTCTTT; CDR3 protein: CASSQGIEGTEAFF
D gene: .; clone size: few; J gene: TRBJ1-1; V gene: TRBV5-5; CDR3 DNA: TGTGCCAGCACCCAGGCCCCCGATACGAACACTGAAGCTTTCTTT; CDR3 protein: CASTQAPDTNTEAFF
D gene: .; clone size: .; J gene: TRBJ1-1; V gene: TRBV9; CDR3 DNA: TGTGCCAGCAGCGTAGCTGGCGGGTTGAACACTGAAGCTTTCTTT; CDR3 protein: CASSVAGGLNTEAFF
D gene: .; clone size: few; J gene: TRBJ2-7; V gene: TRBV11-2; CDR3 DNA: TGTGCCAGCAGCTTAGAGGGCCCAGCGACCTACGAGCAGTACTTC; CDR3 protein: CASSLEGPATYEQYF
D gene: TRBD2; clone size: few; J gene: TRBJ2-7; V gene: TRBV3-1; CDR3 DNA: TGTGCCAGCAGCCATCTCGCACAAGGGAGGGAATACGAGCAGTACTTC; CDR3 protein: CASSHLAQGREYEQYF
D gene: TRBD1; clone size: many; J gene: TRBJ1-5; V gene: TRBV10-3; CDR3 DNA: TGTGCCATCAGTGAGACAGGGGGCGATCAGCCCCAGCATTTT; CDR3 protein: CAISETGGDQPQHF
D gene: .; clone size: few; J gene: TRBJ2-2; V gene: TRBV5-1; CDR3 DNA: TGCGCCAGCAGCCTCGTCTCCCAGGGCACCGGGGAGCTGTTTTTT; CDR3 protein: CASSLVSQGTGELFF
D gene: .; clone size: .; J gene: TRBJ2-3; V gene: TRBV2; CDR3 DNA: TGTGCCAGCAAGTCCCAGGCGCAGTATTTT; CDR3 protein: CASKSQAQYF
D gene: TRBD1; clone size: few; J gene: TRBJ1-3; V gene: TRBV6-6; CDR3 DNA: TGTGCCAGCAGTTTCGGACAGGCCGACCCTGGAAACACCATATATTTT; CDR3 protein: CASSFGQADPGNTIYF
D gene: TRBD1; clone size: .; J gene: TRBJ2-7; V gene: TRBV9; CDR3 DNA: TGTGCCAGCAGCCCAAGCAGGACAGGGGGCGAGCAGTACTTC; CDR3 protein: CASSPSRTGGEQYF
D gene: .; clone size: many; J gene: TRBJ1-1; V gene: TRBV7-9; CDR3 DNA: TGTGCCAGCAGCCCGACGCCAGGGGTTTTGAACACTGAAGCTTTCTTT; CDR3 protein: CASSPTPGVLNTEAFF
D gene: .; clone size: few; J gene: TRBJ2-5; V gene: TRBV6-2/TRBV6-3; CDR3 DNA: TGTGCCAGCAGTTCCACGACACGCAACCAAGAGACCCAGTACTTC; CDR3 protein: CASSSTTRNQETQYF
D gene: TRBD2; clone size: few; J gene: TRBJ2-3; V gene: TRBV5-1; CDR3 DNA: TGCGCCAGCAGCCTGGCGGGGGTAAGCACAGATACGCAGTATTTT; CDR3 protein: CASSLAGVSTDTQYF
D gene: TRBD1; clone size: few; J gene: TRBJ2-5; V gene: TRBV12-3/TRBV12-4; CDR3 DNA: TGTGCCAGCAGTTTAGGGGGTTCCCCGACAGGGCAAGAGACCCAGTACTTC; CDR3 protein: CASSLGGSPTGQETQYF
D gene: .; clone size: .; J gene: TRBJ1-5; V gene: TRBV3-1; CDR3 DNA: TGTGCCAGCAGCCAAACCGCAGGGATCAATCAGCCCCAGCATTTT; CDR3 protein: CASSQTAGINQPQHF
D gene: TRBD1; clone size: few; J gene: TRBJ2-5; V gene: TRBV6-5; CDR3 DNA: TGTACCAGCAGCTCCAGGGGGCGCGGGGAGACCCAGTACTTC; CDR3 protein: CTSSSRGRGETQYF
D gene: .; clone size: many; J gene: TRBJ2-1; V gene: TRBV6-2/TRBV6-3; CDR3 DNA: TGTGCCAGCAGCCGCGACTGGAGCTCCTACAATGAGCAGTTCTTC; CDR3 protein: CASSRDWSSYNEQFF
D gene: TRBD1; clone size: few; J gene: TRBJ1-2; V gene: TRBV7-3; CDR3 DNA: TGTGCCAGCAGCAACCGGACAGGGGCCTATGGCTACACCTTC; CDR3 protein: CASSNRTGAYGYTF
D gene: .; clone size: many; J gene: TRBJ1-2; V gene: TRBV4-3; CDR3 DNA: TGCGCCAGCAGCCAAGGTGAAGCAGGGCTAGGGTATGGCTACACCTTC; CDR3 protein: CASSQGEAGLGYGYTF
D gene: TRBD1; clone size: many; J gene: TRBJ1-1; V gene: TRBV29-1; CDR3 DNA: TGCAGCGTTGTGAGGGGGCGCACTGAAGCTTTCTTT; CDR3 protein: CSVVRGRTEAFF
D gene: .; clone size: .; J gene: TRBJ2-1; V gene: TRBV6-2/TRBV6-3; CDR3 DNA: TGTGCCAGCAGTTTCCAGGGCAGGATCTCCTACAATGAGCAGTTCTTC; CDR3 protein: CASSFQGRISYNEQFF
D gene: TRBD1; clone size: .; J gene: TRBJ1-6; V gene: TRBV13; CDR3 DNA: TGTGCCAGCAGCTCGGACAGGGTCAAATCACCCCTCCACTTT; CDR3 protein: CASSSDRVKSPLHF
D gene: TRBD2; clone size: few; J gene: TRBJ2-5; V gene: TRBV7-8; CDR3 DNA: TGTGCCAGCAGCCCCATGAGGTTAGCGGGGGTCACAAAAGAGACCCAGTACTTC; CDR3 protein: CASSPMRLAGVTKETQYF